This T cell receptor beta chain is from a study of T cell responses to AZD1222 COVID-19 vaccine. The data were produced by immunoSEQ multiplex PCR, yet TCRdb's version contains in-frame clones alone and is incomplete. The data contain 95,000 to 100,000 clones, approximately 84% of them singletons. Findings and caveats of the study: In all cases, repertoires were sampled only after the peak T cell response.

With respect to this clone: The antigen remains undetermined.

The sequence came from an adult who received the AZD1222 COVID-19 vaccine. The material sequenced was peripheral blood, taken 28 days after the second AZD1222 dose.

Here the CDR3 reads CASSPSGGAPVNEQYF. In DNA form, the CDR3 reads TGTGCCAGCAGCCCAAGTGGGGGGGCGCCGGTCAACGAGCAGTACTTC. The chain carries TRBV2 and TRBJ2-7, with TRBD2 as a possible D gene (7 bases). Germline V CDR1 and CDR2: SNHLY, FYNNEI. This CDR3 region has 16 residues. V lost 6 bases, J lost 5 bases, and 23 bases lay in between.